This record covers a single T cell receptor (beta chain). These data belong to a study of cytotoxic CD8 clonotypes in ibrutinib-treated CLL. TCRdb's table, derived via immunoSEQ multiplex PCR, lists solely in-frame clones and lacks some. This sample has fewer than 200,000 clones, with approximately 84% found just once. The CDR3 has 13 amino acids. Trimming took 2 bases from V and 5 from J, leaving 12 bases between them. Germline CDR1 GTSNPN, CDR2 SVGIG (reference sequence). This sequence originates from a human donor with chronic lymphocytic leukemia. The starting material was PBMCs, obtained after 24 months of ibrutinib treatment. The genes are TRBV30 and TRBJ2-5; D not certain. In DNA form, the CDR3 reads TGTGCCTGGAGTCCCAACGCCGTCGAGACCCAGTACTTC. This encodes CAWSPNAVETQYF.